This record covers a single T cell receptor beta chain. Its antigen is undetermined. The data derive from a study of cytomegalovirus exposure and HLA in healthy donors. With 60 Vbeta and 13 Jbeta primers, the PCR was carried out. TCRdb keeps only in-frame clones here, not all; method: immunoSEQ multiplex PCR. The table includes around 160,000 clones, over 65% detected once. The junction had 10 bases not matched to a gene; V was cut back by 10 bases and J by 5 bases. The germline V gene encodes CDR1 SNHLY and CDR2 FYNNEI. The CDR3 is made up of 13 amino acids. Study observations and caveats: It was shown in a later analysis that HLA-associated TCR beta chains were more clonally expanded than other, equally common chains. Most of the CMV-associated TCR beta chains (in a later analysis) appeared to be HLA-restricted.

The clonotype was recovered from a young man in good health and CMV-seropositive. Input material: PBMCs. This chain connects TRBV2 to TRBJ1-2; 7 bases map to TRBD1. Written as DNA, the CDR3 is TGTGCCAACCAAGACAGGGCAGGGTATGGCTACACCTTC. Its protein is CANQDRAGYGYTF.